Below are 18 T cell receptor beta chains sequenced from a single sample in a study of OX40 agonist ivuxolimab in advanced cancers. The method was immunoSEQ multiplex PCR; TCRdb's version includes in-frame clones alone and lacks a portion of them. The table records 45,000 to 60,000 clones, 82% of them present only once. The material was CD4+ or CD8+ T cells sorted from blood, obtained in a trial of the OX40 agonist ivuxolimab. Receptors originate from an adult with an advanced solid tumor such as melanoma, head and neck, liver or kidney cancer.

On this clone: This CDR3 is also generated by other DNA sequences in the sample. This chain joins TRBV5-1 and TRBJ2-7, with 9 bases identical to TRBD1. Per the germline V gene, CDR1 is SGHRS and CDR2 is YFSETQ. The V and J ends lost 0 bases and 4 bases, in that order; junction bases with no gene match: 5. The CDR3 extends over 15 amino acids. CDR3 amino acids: CASSLDGTGKYEQYF. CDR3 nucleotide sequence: TGCGCCAGCAGCTTGGACGGGACAGGGAAATACGAGCAGTACTTC.

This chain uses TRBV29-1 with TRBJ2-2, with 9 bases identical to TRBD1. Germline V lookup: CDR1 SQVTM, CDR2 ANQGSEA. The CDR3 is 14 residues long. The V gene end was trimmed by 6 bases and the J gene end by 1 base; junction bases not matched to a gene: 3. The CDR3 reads CSVRQGGNTGELFF. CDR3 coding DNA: TGCAGCGTCCGACAGGGGGGGAACACCGGGGAGCTGTTTTTT.

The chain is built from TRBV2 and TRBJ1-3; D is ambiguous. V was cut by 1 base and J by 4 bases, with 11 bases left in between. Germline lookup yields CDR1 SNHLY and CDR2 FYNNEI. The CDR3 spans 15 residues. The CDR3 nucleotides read TGTGCCAGCAGTGAAGGTGGAGGGCCCGGAAACACCATATATTTT. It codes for CASSEGGGPGNTIYF.

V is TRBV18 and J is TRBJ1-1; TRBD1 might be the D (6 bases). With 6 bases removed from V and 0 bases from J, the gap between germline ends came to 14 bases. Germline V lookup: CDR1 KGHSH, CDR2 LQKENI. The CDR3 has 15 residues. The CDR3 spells CASSHRQDLNTEAFF. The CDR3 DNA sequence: TGTGCCAGCTCCCACCGACAGGACCTGAACACTGAAGCTTTCTTT.

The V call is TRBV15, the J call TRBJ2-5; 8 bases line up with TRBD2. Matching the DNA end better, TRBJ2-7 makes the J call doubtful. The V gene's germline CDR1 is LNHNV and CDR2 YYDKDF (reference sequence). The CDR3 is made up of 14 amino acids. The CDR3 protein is CATSGSGGPYEQYF. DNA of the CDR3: TGTGCCACCAGCGGGAGCGGGGGCCCCTACGAGCAGTACTTC.

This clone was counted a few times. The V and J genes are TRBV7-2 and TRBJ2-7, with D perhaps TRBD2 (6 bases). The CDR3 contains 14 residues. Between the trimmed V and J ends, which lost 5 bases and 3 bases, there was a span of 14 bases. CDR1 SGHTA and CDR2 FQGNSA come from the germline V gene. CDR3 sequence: CASSPAGPHYEQYF. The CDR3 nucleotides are TGTGCCAGCAGCCCCGCGGGACCCCACTACGAGCAGTACTTC.

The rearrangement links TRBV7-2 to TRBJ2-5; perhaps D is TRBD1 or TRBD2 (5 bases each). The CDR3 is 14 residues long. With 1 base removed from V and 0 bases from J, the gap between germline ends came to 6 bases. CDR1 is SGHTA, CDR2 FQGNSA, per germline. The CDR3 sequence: CASSLGGNQETQYF. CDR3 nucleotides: TGTGCCAGCAGCTTAGGGGGGAACCAAGAGACCCAGTACTTC. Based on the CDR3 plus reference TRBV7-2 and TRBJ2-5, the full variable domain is GAGVSQSPSNKVTEKGKDVELRCDPISGHTALYWYRQSLGQGLEFLIYFQGNSAPDKSGLPSDRFSAERTGGSVSTLTIQRTQQEDSAVYLCASSLGGNQETQYFGPGTRLLVL.

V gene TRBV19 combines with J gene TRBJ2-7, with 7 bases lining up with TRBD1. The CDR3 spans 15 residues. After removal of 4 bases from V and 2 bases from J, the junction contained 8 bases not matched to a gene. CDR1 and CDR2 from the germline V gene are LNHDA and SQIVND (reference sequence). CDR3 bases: TGTGCCAGTAGTACGAGGACAGGCGTGACCTACGAGCAGTACTTC. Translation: CASSTRTGVTYEQYF.

The CDR3 protein is CASSSWDYHLGETQYF. DNA of the CDR3: TGTGCCAGCAGCTCCTGGGACTACCATCTAGGGGAGACCCAGTACTTC. The gene calls are TRBV11-3 and TRBJ2-5; 7 bases agree with TRBD2. The CDR3 has 16 residues. The ends lost 4 bases at V and 5 bases at J; junction bases unmatched: 13. Germline CDR1 is SGHNT and CDR2 is YENEEA.

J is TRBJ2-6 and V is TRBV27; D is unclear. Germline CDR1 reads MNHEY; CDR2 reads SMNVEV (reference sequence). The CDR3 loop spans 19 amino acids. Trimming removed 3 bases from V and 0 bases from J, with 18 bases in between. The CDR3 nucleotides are TGTGCCAGCAGTTTCGCCCGGTGGTTCGACGTCTCTGGGGCCAACGTCCTGACTTTC. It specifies CASSFARWFDVSGANVLTF. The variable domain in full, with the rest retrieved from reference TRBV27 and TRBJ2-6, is EAQVTQNPRYLITVTGKKLTVTCSQNMNHEYMSWYRQDPGLGLRQIYYSMNVEVTDKGDVPEGYKVSRKEKRNFPLILESPSPNQTSLYFCASSFARWFDVSGANVLTFGAGSRLTVL.

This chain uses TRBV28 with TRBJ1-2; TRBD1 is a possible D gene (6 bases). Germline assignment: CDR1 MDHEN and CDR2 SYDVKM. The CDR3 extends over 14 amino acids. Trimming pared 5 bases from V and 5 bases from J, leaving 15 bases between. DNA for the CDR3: TGTGCCAGCAGTAAAGGGGGGCGGGATTATGGCTACACCTTC. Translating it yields CASSKGGRDYGYTF.

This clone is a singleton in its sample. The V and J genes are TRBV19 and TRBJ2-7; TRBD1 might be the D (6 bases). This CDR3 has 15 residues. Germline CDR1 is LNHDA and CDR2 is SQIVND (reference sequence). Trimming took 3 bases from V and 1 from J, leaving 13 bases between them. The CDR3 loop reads CASSMKLDSSYEQYF. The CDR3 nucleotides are TGTGCCAGTAGTATGAAACTGGACAGTTCCTACGAGCAGTACTTC.

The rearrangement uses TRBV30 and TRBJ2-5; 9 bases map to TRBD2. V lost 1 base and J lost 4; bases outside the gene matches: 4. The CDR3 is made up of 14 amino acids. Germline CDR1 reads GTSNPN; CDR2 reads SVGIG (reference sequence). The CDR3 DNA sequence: TGTGCCTGGAGTGGCGGGGGGGCCGTAGAGACCCAGTACTTC. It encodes CAWSGGGAVETQYF.

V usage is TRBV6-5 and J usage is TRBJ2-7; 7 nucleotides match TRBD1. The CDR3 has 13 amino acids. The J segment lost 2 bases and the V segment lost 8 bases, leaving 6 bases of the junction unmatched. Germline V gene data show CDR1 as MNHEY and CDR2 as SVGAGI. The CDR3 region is CASGAGGPYEQYF. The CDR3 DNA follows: TGTGCCAGCGGGGCAGGGGGACCCTACGAGCAGTACTTC.

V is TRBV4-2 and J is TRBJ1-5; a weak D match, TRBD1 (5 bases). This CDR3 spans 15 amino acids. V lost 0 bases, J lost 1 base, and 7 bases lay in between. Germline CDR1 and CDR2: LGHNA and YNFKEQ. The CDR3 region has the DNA TGTGCCAGCAGCCAAGATAGACAGAGCAATCAGCCCCAGCATTTT. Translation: CASSQDRQSNQPQHF.

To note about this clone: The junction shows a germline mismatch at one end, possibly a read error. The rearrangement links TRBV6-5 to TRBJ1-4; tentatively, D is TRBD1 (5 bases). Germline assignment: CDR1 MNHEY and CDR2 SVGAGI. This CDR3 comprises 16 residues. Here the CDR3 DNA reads TGTGCCAGCAGTAACTCCGGGACCCCGGCTGGCGAAAAACTGTTTTTT. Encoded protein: CASSNSGTPAGEKLFF.

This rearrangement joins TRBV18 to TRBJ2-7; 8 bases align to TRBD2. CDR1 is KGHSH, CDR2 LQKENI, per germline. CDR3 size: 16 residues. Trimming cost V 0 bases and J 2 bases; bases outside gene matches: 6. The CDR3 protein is CASSPPSGSATYEQYF. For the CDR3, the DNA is TGTGCCAGCTCACCACCAAGCGGGAGCGCTACCTACGAGCAGTACTTC.

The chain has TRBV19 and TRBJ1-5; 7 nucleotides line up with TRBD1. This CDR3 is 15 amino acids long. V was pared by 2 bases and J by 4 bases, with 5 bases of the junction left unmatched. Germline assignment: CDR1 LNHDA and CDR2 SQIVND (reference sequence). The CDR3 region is CASSISGDRNQPQHF. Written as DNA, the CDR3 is TGTGCCAGTAGTATATCTGGGGACAGAAATCAGCCCCAGCATTTT.